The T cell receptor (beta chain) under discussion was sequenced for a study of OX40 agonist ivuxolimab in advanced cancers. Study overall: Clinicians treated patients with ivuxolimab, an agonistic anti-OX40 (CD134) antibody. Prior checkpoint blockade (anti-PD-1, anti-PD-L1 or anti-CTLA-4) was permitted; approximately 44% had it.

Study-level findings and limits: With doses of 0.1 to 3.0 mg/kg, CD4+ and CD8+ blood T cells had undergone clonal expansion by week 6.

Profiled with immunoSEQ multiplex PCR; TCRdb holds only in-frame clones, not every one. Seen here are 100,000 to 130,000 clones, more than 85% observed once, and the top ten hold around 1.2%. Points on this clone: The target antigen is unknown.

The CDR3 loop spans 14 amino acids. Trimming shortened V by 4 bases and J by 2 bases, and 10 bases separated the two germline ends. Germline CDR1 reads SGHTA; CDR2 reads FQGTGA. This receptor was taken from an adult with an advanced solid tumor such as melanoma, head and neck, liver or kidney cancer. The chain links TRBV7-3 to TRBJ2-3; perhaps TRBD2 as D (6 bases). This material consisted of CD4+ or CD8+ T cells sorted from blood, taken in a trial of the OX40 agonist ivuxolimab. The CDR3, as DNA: TGTGCCAGCAGCTCAGGACTAACCACAGATACGCAGTATTTT. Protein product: CASSSGLTTDTQYF. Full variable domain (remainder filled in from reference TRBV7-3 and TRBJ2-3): GAGVSQTPSNKVTEKGKYVELRCDPISGHTALYWYRQSLGQGPEFLIYFQGTGAADDSGLPNDRFFAVRPEGSVSTLKIQRTERGDSAVYLCASSSGLTTDTQYFGPGTRLTVL.